This TCR beta chain emerged from a study of T cell repertoires in cytomegalovirus infection. About the research overall: An indication of both CMV infection and matching HLA type came from public TCR beta signatures.

This clonotype came up many times. Antigen: not known. Study observations and caveats: People with CMV and the relevant HLA were identified by cumulative public TCR beta family frequency.

Via MiXCR, TCRdb re-called the reads, giving one row per CDR3 protein. Of fewer than 550,000 distinct CDR3 sequences listed, around a quarter are singletons. This CDR3 contains 12 residues. V was trimmed by 4 bases and J by 0 bases, leaving 4 bases between them. Germline V gives CDR1 SGHTA, CDR2 FQGNSA. This receptor was identified in a human donor in good health (CMV status not recorded). Some clones in this sample may be carry-over from other donors' samples. The chain combines TRBV7-2 with TRBJ2-7; no firm D call. The material sequenced was PBMCs. The CDR3 spells CASSSNSYEQYF. Here the CDR3 DNA reads TGTGCCAGCAGCTCGAACTCCTACGAGCAGTACTTC.